These 30 T cell receptor beta chains were sequenced from one sample in a study of T cell repertoires in ileal Crohn's disease. The time point: neoterminal ileum biopsy at postoperative endoscopy, about 6 months after surgery. Sequencing was performed with immunoSEQ multiplex PCR; in TCRdb, only in-frame clones are kept and a portion is missing. The profile shows tens of thousands of clones, roughly nine tenths of them singletons. The specimen was ileal tissue. These TCRs come from an adult with Crohn's disease.

The chain employs TRBV7-9 and TRBJ1-1; TRBD1 agrees at 7 bases. V lost 4 bases and J lost 5; bases outside the gene matches: 7. This CDR3 spans 14 amino acids. The germline V gene encodes CDR1 SEHNR and CDR2 FQNEAQ (reference sequence). As DNA, the CDR3 is TGTGCCAGCAGCTCGGGACAGCCGGGGACTGAAGCTTTCTTT. It translates to CASSSGQPGTEAFF. The entire variable domain, with the rest obtained from reference TRBV7-9 and TRBJ1-1, is as follows: DTGVSQNPRHKITKRGQNVTFRCDPISEHNRLYWYRQTLGQGPEFLTYFQNEAQLEKSRLLSDRFSAERPKGSFSTLEIQRTEQGDSAMYLCASSSGQPGTEAFFGQGTRLTVV.

The chain links TRBV6-6 to TRBJ1-5; maybe TRBD1 (6 bases). Trimming took 9 bases from V and 6 from J, leaving 12 bases between them. This CDR3 is 12 amino acids long. Germline CDR1 MNHNY, CDR2 SVGAGI (reference sequence). The CDR3 coding sequence is TGTGCCAGTTCACAGGGAAGTCAGCCCCAGCATTTT. This translates into CASSQGSQPQHF.

In this sample, this clone turned up a few times. The chain has TRBV27 and TRBJ1-1, with no clear D. This CDR3 has 13 residues. CDR1 is MNHEY and CDR2 is SMNVEV in the germline V gene (reference sequence). Trimming shortened V by 3 bases and J by 1 base, and 6 bases separated the two germline ends. Here the CDR3 reads CASSFTGNTEAFF. CDR3 DNA sequence: TGTGCCAGCAGTTTTACCGGGAACACTGAAGCTTTCTTT.

The rearrangement joins TRBV6-5 to TRBJ2-5; D call uncertain. The length of the CDR3 is 15 residues. Trimming shortened V by 1 base and J by 1 base, and 10 bases separated the two germline ends. CDR1 and CDR2 (germline): MNHEY, SVGAGI. CDR3: CASSYFGVGQETQYF. In DNA form, the CDR3 reads TGTGCCAGCAGTTACTTTGGTGTCGGCCAAGAGACCCAGTACTTC.

A few counts support this clone. The chain couples TRBV14 to TRBJ2-1, with 7 bases matching TRBD1. Germline V gene sequence: CDR1 SGHDN, CDR2 FVKESK. The trim removed 7 bases at V and 9 bases at J, leaving 9 bases unmatched. The CDR3 has 13 amino acids. Here the CDR3 reads CASNRQGVGEQFF. CDR3 coding DNA: TGTGCCAGCAATCGTCAGGGGGTGGGTGAGCAGTTCTTC.

This clone occurred once. In DNA form, the CDR3 reads TGCGCCAGCAGCTTGGCCTCCAGGGGCGACACAGATACGCAGTATTTT. This translates into CASSLASRGDTDTQYF. J is TRBJ2-3 and V is TRBV5-1; D is perhaps TRBD1 (6 bases). V gave up 0 bases and J gave up 2 bases, with 13 bases separating them. The CDR3 spans 16 residues. Per the germline V gene, CDR1 is SGHRS and CDR2 is YFSETQ. Drawing the rest from reference TRBV5-1 and TRBJ2-3, the complete variable domain is KAGVTQTPRYLIKTRGQQVTLSCSPISGHRSVSWYQQTPGQGLQFLFEYFSETQRNKGNFPGRFSGRQFSNSRSEMNVSTLELGDSALYLCASSLASRGDTDTQYFGPGTRLTVL.

The V gene is TRBV2, the J gene TRBJ2-3; perhaps TRBD1 as D (6 bases). The V end was cut by 5 bases, the J end by 0 bases, with 15 bases between. The CDR3 runs to 16 residues. CDR1 is SNHLY, CDR2 FYNNEI, per germline. The CDR3 protein is CASSNTGFSSTDTQYF. In nucleotides, the CDR3 is TGTGCCAGCAGTAACACAGGGTTTAGTAGCACAGATACGCAGTATTTT.

The V call is TRBV6-6, the J call TRBJ1-3; D might be TRBD1 (5 bases). Trimming removed 5 bases from V and 2 bases from J, with 10 bases in between. Germline assignment: CDR1 MNHNY and CDR2 SVGAGI (reference sequence). CDR3 length equals 14 residues. The CDR3 DNA reads as TGTGCCAGCAGTAACGCAGGGACTGGAAACACCATATATTTT. It specifies CASSNAGTGNTIYF.

CDR3 residues: CASRRQASNTEAFF. CDR3 DNA sequence: TGCGCCAGCAGACGACAGGCGTCGAACACTGAAGCTTTCTTT. The chain has TRBV5-1 and TRBJ1-1; tentative D call: TRBD1 (6 bases). Trimming stripped 5 bases from V and 1 base from J, with 12 bases between. The CDR3 has 14 amino acids. Germline CDR1 is SGHRS and CDR2 is YFSETQ.

The chain carries TRBV29-1 and TRBJ2-3; D is perhaps TRBD1 (5 bases). Trimming removed 4 bases from V and 6 bases from J, with 11 bases in between. Germline CDR1 SQVTM, CDR2 ANQGSEA. This CDR3 comprises 12 residues. The CDR3 DNA reads TGCAGCGTTGTCGTGGGGCCGGATACGCAGTATTTT. This gives the protein CSVVVGPDTQYF.

The chain combines TRBV5-4 with TRBJ2-1, with D possibly matching TRBD2 (7 bases). Germline V gene lookup returns CDR1 SGHNT and CDR2 YYREEE (reference sequence). The CDR3 loop spans 14 amino acids. Trimming took 7 bases from V and 7 from J, leaving 18 bases between them. CDR3 nucleotides: TGTGCCAGCGCCCTGGGAGGGAGGGGGAATGAGCAGTTCTTC. It encodes CASALGGRGNEQFF.

There are a few counts of this clone. The CDR3 spells CASSPGQNNEKLFF. The CDR3 bases are TGTGCCAGTAGCCCAGGACAGAATAATGAAAAACTGTTTTTT. This chain joins TRBV19 and TRBJ1-4, with D possibly matching TRBD1 (6 bases). CDR1 is LNHDA, CDR2 SQIVND, per germline (reference sequence). CDR3 length: 14 amino acids. V was shortened by 6 bases and J by 4 bases, with 12 bases between the two germline ends.

V usage is TRBV7-2 and J usage is TRBJ1-2; TRBD1 agrees at 8 bases. This CDR3 has 15 amino acids. Trimming removed 5 bases from V and 2 bases from J; junction bases left unmatched: 7. Germline V gives CDR1 SGHTA, CDR2 FQGNSA. CDR3 coding DNA: TGTGCCAGCAGCACCAAGACAGGGGCGAACTATGGCTACACCTTC. Translation: CASSTKTGANYGYTF.

The chain couples TRBV5-4 to TRBJ1-2; weak D call: TRBD1 (6 bases). This CDR3 is 16 amino acids long. Germline assignment: CDR1 SGHNT and CDR2 YYREEE (reference sequence). V was shortened by 4 bases and J by 7 bases, with 23 bases between the two germline ends. As DNA, the CDR3 is TGTGCCAGCAGCGTAGGGGGTGGGACCGGGGTCACTGGCTACACCTTC. It encodes CASSVGGGTGVTGYTF. Full variable domain (rest looked up from reference TRBV5-4 and TRBJ1-2): ETGVTQSPTHLIKTRGQQVTLRCSSQSGHNTVSWYQQALGQGPQFIFQYYREEENGRGNFPPRFSGLQFPNYSSELNVNALELDDSALYLCASSVGGGTGVTGYTFGSGTRLTVV.

This clone was detected only a few times. This sequence joins TRBV10-3 and TRBJ1-5, with 9 positions matching TRBD1. Germline V gene sequence: CDR1 ENHRY, CDR2 SYGVKD. V lost 2 bases to trimming and J lost 3 bases; unmatched junction nucleotides: 5. This CDR3 comprises 16 residues. The CDR3 here is CAISERGTGNNQPQHF. CDR3 nucleotides: TGTGCCATCAGTGAGAGGGGGACAGGGAACAATCAGCCCCAGCATTTT.

The V call is TRBV7-8, the J call TRBJ1-5; 10 bases are shared with TRBD1. The CDR3 is 16 amino acids. V lost 1 base, J lost 4 bases, and 4 bases stayed unmatched. Germline values: CDR1 SGHVS, CDR2 FQNEAQ. CDR3 DNA sequence: TGTGCCAGCAGCTTAGAGGACAGGGGGGGGAATCAGCCCCAGCATTTT. This gives the protein CASSLEDRGGNQPQHF.

The CDR3 loop reads CASSPRLAVYEQYV. Here the CDR3 DNA reads TGTGCCAGCAGTCCCAGACTAGCTGTCTACGAGCAGTACGTC. The chain links TRBV28 to TRBJ2-7; 7 nucleotides agree with TRBD2. The CDR3 is made up of 14 amino acids. The V and J ends lost 5 bases and 3 bases, in that order; junction bases with no gene match: 7. CDR1 and CDR2 from the germline V gene are MDHEN and SYDVKM.

This chain uses TRBV2 with TRBJ2-1, with 9 bases identical to TRBD2. V shed 6 bases, J shed 2 bases, and the junction held 5 bases outside the gene matches. Germline CDR1 reads SNHLY; CDR2 reads FYNNEI. The CDR3 extends over 15 amino acids. CDR3 in amino acids: CASRSRGGAYNEQFF. For the CDR3, the DNA is TGTGCCAGCAGAAGCCGCGGGGGGGCCTACAATGAGCAGTTCTTC.

The J gene is TRBJ1-1, the V gene TRBV27; D perhaps matches TRBD1 (6 bases). CDR1 MNHEY and CDR2 SMNVEV come from the germline V gene (reference sequence). The CDR3 is 14 amino acids. V was shortened by 7 bases and J by 5 bases, with 17 bases between the two germline ends. This chain's CDR3 is CASTLGGGNTEAFF. The CDR3 bases are TGTGCCAGCACCCTTGGGGGGGGCAATACTGAAGCTTTCTTT.

The rearrangement links TRBV7-9 to TRBJ1-2; unclear D gene. Per germline, CDR1 SEHNR and CDR2 FQNEAQ (reference sequence). Trimming left V 4 bases short and J 4 bases short, with 10 bases between. The CDR3 contains 13 residues. CDR3: CASSSDRGYGYTF. CDR3 bases: TGTGCCAGCAGCTCCGACCGGGGCTATGGCTACACCTTC. The full variable domain, in which reference TRBV7-9 and TRBJ1-2 provide the parts outside the CDR3, is DTGVSQNPRHKITKRGQNVTFRCDPISEHNRLYWYRQTLGQGPEFLTYFQNEAQLEKSRLLSDRFSAERPKGSFSTLEIQRTEQGDSAMYLCASSSDRGYGYTFGSGTRLTVV.

The chain joins TRBV5-1 to TRBJ2-1; 11 nucleotides agree with TRBD2. Germline lookup yields CDR1 SGHRS and CDR2 YFSETQ. The CDR3 consists of 15 residues. V lost 3 bases and J lost 8; bases outside the gene matches: 7. CDR3 nucleotides: TGCGCCAGCAGCTCTACTAGCGGGAGTGGGTATGAGCAGTTCTTC. It translates to CASSSTSGSGYEQFF.

This clone was recorded a few times. Relative to the germline gene, one junction end is altered; a read error may explain this. The J gene is TRBJ1-2, the V gene TRBV6-5, with TRBD1 matching over 7 bases. Looked up from germline, CDR1 is MNHEY and CDR2 is SVGAGI. This CDR3 has 13 residues. CDR3 region: CASSVARDSSISF. The DNA for the CDR3 is TGTGCCAGCAGTGTAGCTCGGGACAGTTCTATATCCTTC.

The V gene is TRBV18, the J gene TRBJ1-2; D might be TRBD1 (6 bases). CDR3 size: 11 residues. The V end was cut by 6 bases, the J end by 7 bases, with 9 bases between. Germline CDR1 reads KGHSH; CDR2 reads LQKENI. CDR3 amino acids: CASSQDSGYTF. CDR3 bases: TGTGCCAGCTCTCAGGACAGTGGCTACACCTTC.

CDR3 sequence reads: CASSEPGQPNQPQHF. The CDR3 DNA reads TGTGCCAGCAGTGAACCTGGGCAGCCCAATCAGCCCCAGCATTTT. This chain connects TRBV6-1 to TRBJ1-5; D unclear. Germline CDR1 and CDR2: MNHNS and SASEGT. The CDR3 is 15 residues long. V lost 2 bases and J 3 bases, leaving 11 bases between the germline ends.

This chain connects TRBV7-9 to TRBJ1-2; 8 bases map to TRBD1. The germline V gene has CDR1 SEHNR and CDR2 FQNEAQ (reference sequence). Trimming at V came to 2 bases and at J to 7 bases, leaving 15 bases not matched to a gene. There are 17 residues in the CDR3. CDR3 nucleotides: TGTGCCAGCAGCTTATTTCTCGACAGGGGTGGAGGAGGTGGCTACACCTTC. Translating it yields CASSLFLDRGGGGGYTF.

The chain recombines TRBV4-1 with TRBJ2-7, with 8 bases lining up with TRBD2. CDR1 is MGHRA, CDR2 YSYEKL, per germline. V lost 0 bases and J lost 2; bases outside the gene matches: 9. The CDR3 is 17 residues long. The CDR3: CASSQDRPSGSTYEQYF. The DNA of the CDR3 is TGCGCCAGCAGCCAAGATAGACCTAGCGGGTCGACCTACGAGCAGTACTTC.

The V call is TRBV7-9, the J call TRBJ1-5; TRBD1 matches 8 bases. Germline V gives CDR1 SEHNR, CDR2 FQNEAQ (reference sequence). V shed 0 bases and J 6 bases; nucleotides not matched to a gene: 7. CDR3 length equals 16 residues. The DNA of the CDR3 is TGTGCCAGCAGCTTAGCGGCAGGACAGGGCTCTCAGCCCCAGCATTTT. It encodes CASSLAAGQGSQPQHF.

The chain is built from TRBV2 and TRBJ2-2, with TRBD1 matching over 8 bases. Looked up from germline, CDR1 is SNHLY and CDR2 is FYNNEI. This CDR3 has 15 amino acids. V was clipped by 5 bases and J by 1 base; unmatched bases: 3. CDR3 sequence (DNA): TGTGCCAGCAGTAGGACAGGGAGGAACACCGGGGAGCTGTTTTTT. Its protein is CASSRTGRNTGELFF.

This chain uses TRBV9 with TRBJ2-2, with D unresolved. The ends were cut back, 4 bases at V and 3 bases at J, with 7 bases in the middle. CDR1 and CDR2 from the germline V gene are SGDLS and YYNGEE. This CDR3 has 13 amino acids. CDR3 loop: CASSPHDTGELFF. CDR3 DNA sequence: TGTGCCAGCAGCCCCCATGACACCGGGGAGCTGTTTTTT.

J is TRBJ2-2 and V is TRBV5-1; 7 positions agree with TRBD1. The CDR3 has 14 amino acids. Germline V gives CDR1 SGHRS, CDR2 YFSETQ. The V segment lost 0 bases and the J segment 5 bases; nucleotides outside the gene matches: 1. CDR3 bases: TGCGCCAGCAGCTTGGTACAGGGGACCGGGGAGCTGTTTTTT. This encodes CASSLVQGTGELFF.